This is a list of T cell receptor beta chains from one sample in a study of T cell responses to AZD1222 COVID-19 vaccine. Clones were read by immunoSEQ multiplex PCR, and TCRdb kept only the in-frame ones, dropping some. The repertoire holds 110,000 or so clones, with around 90% as singletons. The sequencing used peripheral blood, collected on day 0 of MenACWY control vaccination. All receptors come from an adult in good health. The CDR3 runs from the conserved cysteine through the conserved F or W. Each record gives: J gene, V gene, clone size, D gene, CDR3 protein, CDR3 DNA. D genes are given only for firm matches. Part of the rows lack a size; the others show once, few, many or a class for expanded clones.

J gene: TRBJ1-2
V gene: TRBV4-3
clone size: .
D gene: TRBD1
CDR3 protein: CASSQQLPDRGGNGYTF
CDR3 DNA: TGCGCCAGCAGCCAACAGCTGCCCGACAGGGGGGGTAATGGCTACACCTTC

J gene: TRBJ1-2
V gene: TRBV30
clone size: .
D gene: TRBD1
CDR3 protein: CAWRQGDYGYTF
CDR3 DNA: TGTGCCTGGAGGCAGGGGGATTATGGCTACACCTTC

J gene: TRBJ2-5
V gene: TRBV3-1/TRBV3-2
clone size: .
D gene: .
CDR3 protein: CASSQYSGEKETQYF
CDR3 DNA: TGTGCCAGCAGCCAATATAGCGGTGAAAAAGAGACCCAGTACTTC

J gene: TRBJ1-3
V gene: TRBV24-1
clone size: .
D gene: .
CDR3 protein: CATSEPGPGNTIYF
CDR3 DNA: TGTGCCACCAGTGAGCCAGGGCCGGGAAACACCATATATTTT

J gene: TRBJ2-7
V gene: TRBV2
clone size: .
D gene: .
CDR3 protein: CASMGRDYEQYF
CDR3 DNA: TGTGCCAGCATGGGTAGGGACTACGAGCAGTACTTC

J gene: TRBJ1-4
V gene: TRBV10-3
clone size: .
D gene: .
CDR3 protein: CAISESQAGTEKLFF
CDR3 DNA: TGTGCCATCAGTGAGTCTCAGGCAGGGACAGAAAAACTGTTTTTT

J gene: TRBJ1-5
V gene: TRBV6-5
clone size: .
D gene: .
CDR3 protein: CASLKVGLEPQHF
CDR3 DNA: TGTGCCAGCCTAAAGGTGGGGTTAGAGCCCCAGCATTTT

J gene: TRBJ2-7
V gene: TRBV19
clone size: once
D gene: .
CDR3 protein: CASSIDLEAYEQYF
CDR3 DNA: TGTGCCAGTAGTATAGATCTGGAGGCCTACGAGCAGTACTTC

J gene: TRBJ2-7
V gene: TRBV5-4
clone size: .
D gene: .
CDR3 protein: CASSLGETQSYEQYF
CDR3 DNA: TGTGCCAGCAGCCTTGGGGAGACCCAGTCCTACGAGCAGTACTTC

J gene: TRBJ2-3
V gene: TRBV7-2
clone size: .
D gene: TRBD1
CDR3 protein: CASSPGQGADTQYF
CDR3 DNA: TGTGCCAGCAGCCCAGGACAGGGGGCAGATACGCAGTATTTT

J gene: TRBJ2-3
V gene: TRBV7-3
clone size: few
D gene: TRBD2
CDR3 protein: CASSSNSGGASDTQYF
CDR3 DNA: TGTGCCAGCAGCAGTAATAGCGGGGGGGCCTCAGATACGCAGTATTTT

J gene: TRBJ1-2
V gene: TRBV28
clone size: few
D gene: .
CDR3 protein: CASSSRSRRMTNYGYTF
CDR3 DNA: TGTGCCAGCAGTTCCCGATCAAGACGTATGACTAACTATGGCTACACCTTC

J gene: TRBJ2-2
V gene: TRBV9
clone size: few
D gene: .
CDR3 protein: CASSVEGIGELFF
CDR3 DNA: TGTGCCAGCAGCGTAGAAGGTATCGGGGAGCTGTTTTTT